The text below deals with one T cell receptor (beta chain). Antigen unknown. The data were obtained in a study of T cells and copy number aberrations in small-cell lung cancer. Study-wide points: Adjacent lung showed higher T-cell richness and clonality than tumors; density difference nonsignificant.

The CDR3 sequence is 16 residues long. CDR1 and CDR2 (germline): SGHAT, FQNNGV. The ends lost 0 bases at V and 5 bases at J; junction bases unmatched: 8. The protocol was immunoSEQ multiplex PCR, while the TCRdb copy is restricted to in-frame clones and leaves out a portion. The repertoire holds fewer than 10,000 clones, with about 75% as singletons. Donors had limited-stage small-cell lung cancer, resected between about 2007 and 2020. This clonotype originated in a man aged 60-69 years with small cell lung cancer. Sequencing used normal tissue next to the tumor. The rearrangement links TRBV11-2 to TRBJ2-5, with 8 positions matching TRBD2. CDR3 amino acids: CASSLDLNGRGETQYF. The CDR3 DNA reads as TGTGCCAGCAGCTTAGATCTAAACGGGAGGGGGGAGACCCAGTACTTC.